A single sample gave rise to the 28 T cell receptor beta chains below, sequenced in a study of CXCR3-negative and CXCR3-positive naive CD8 T cells. Findings of the study overall: Naive cells that were CXCR3-positive had more hydrophobic TRB CDR3s (compared with CXCR3-negative naive cells).

The antigens of these receptors remain unknown. UMI-tagged TRB cDNA libraries were built via 5' RACE. Using the 5' RACE reads, TCRdb records one entry per CDR3 protein without DNA. This table lists about 120,000 distinct CDR3 sequences. The sample comprised naive CXCR3+ CD8+ T cells from blood. Subset in this sample: CD45RO-CCR7+CD27+CD95- naive CD8+ T cells expressing CXCR3 (TNR3+). Source of these receptors: a human donor in good health. Some clones in this sample may be carry-over from other donors' samples.

CDR3 sequence: CASSSGEVGETQYF. J is TRBJ2-5 and V is TRBV7-9. The germline gives CDR1 SEHNR, CDR2 FQNEAQ (reference sequence). CDR3 length: 14 amino acids.

This sequence joins TRBV4-1 and TRBJ1-1; the D call from TCRdb, TRBD1, cannot be confirmed without DNA. The CDR3 loop spans 16 amino acids. Germline CDR1 is MGHRA and CDR2 is YSYEKL. The CDR3: CASSQDWGTGGTEAFF.

The gene calls are TRBV19 and TRBJ2-2; TCRdb lists TRBD1, though no DNA is available to test this call. CDR1 and CDR2 from the germline V gene are LNHDA and SQIVND (reference sequence). The CDR3 consists of 15 residues. The CDR3 is CASSTSGGNTGELFF.

The V gene is TRBV9, the J gene TRBJ2-3; TCRdb calls TRBD2, which cannot be checked without DNA. CDR1 and CDR2 (germline): SGDLS, YYNGEE. This CDR3 is 15 amino acids long. CDR3 region: CASSEAGGTTDTQYF.

V is TRBV29-1 and J is TRBJ2-7; the TCRdb call, TRBD1, lacks DNA for checking. This CDR3 spans 13 amino acids. Per germline, CDR1 SQVTM and CDR2 ANQGSEA. This CDR3 is CSVEVSAPYEQYF.

The chain combines TRBV9 with TRBJ1-6; TCRdb's assignment of TRBD1 cannot be checked, as there is no DNA. The germline V gene encodes CDR1 SGDLS and CDR2 YYNGEE. The CDR3 contains 18 residues. CDR3 sequence: CASSVVPAEGSYNSPLQF.

The rearrangement uses TRBV3-1 and TRBJ2-3; TCRdb returns TRBD1, unconfirmable since there is no DNA. Germline V lookup: CDR1 LGHDT, CDR2 YNNKEL (reference sequence). CDR3 length: 17 residues. CDR3 loop: CASSSQGARGLVDTQYF.

The chain employs TRBV5-6 and TRBJ1-1. Germline assignment: CDR1 SGHDT and CDR2 YYEEEE. The CDR3 totals 13 residues. CDR3: CASSPSLNTEAFF.

The chain joins TRBV14 to TRBJ2-7; TCRdb calls TRBD1, which cannot be checked without DNA. Looked up from germline, CDR1 is SGHDN and CDR2 is FVKESK. This CDR3 region has 13 residues. This CDR3 reads CASSGRVADEQYF. Looking up the rest from reference TRBV14 and TRBJ2-7 gives the full variable domain: EAGVTQFPSHSVIEKGQTVTLRCDPISGHDNLYWYRRVMGKEIKFLLHFVKESKQDESGMPNNRFLAERTGGTYSTLKVQPAELEDSGVYFCASSGRVADEQYFGPGTRLTVT.

The chain carries TRBV4-3 and TRBJ1-3. CDR1 is LGHNA and CDR2 is YSLEER in the germline V gene. This CDR3 contains 15 residues. The CDR3 reads CASSQDSNSGNTIYF.

The chain has TRBV28 and TRBJ2-7; TCRdb calls TRBD1, which cannot be checked without DNA. The germline V gene encodes CDR1 MDHEN and CDR2 SYDVKM. There are 14 residues in the CDR3. CDR3 sequence reads: CASSLGLGTYEQYF.

The chain recombines TRBV20-1 with TRBJ2-1; TCRdb designates TRBD1, a call that cannot be tested without DNA. Germline V gene lookup returns CDR1 DFQATT and CDR2 SNEGSKA (reference sequence). The CDR3 is 16 amino acids. The CDR3 region is CSASPSTGDIYNEQFF.

This chain joins TRBV2 and TRBJ1-1; there is no DNA to check the TCRdb D call of TRBD1. CDR1 and CDR2 (germline): SNHLY, FYNNEI. The CDR3 consists of 13 residues. The CDR3 loop is CASSGTGSGEAFF.

This chain joins TRBV4-2 and TRBJ1-4; TCRdb returns TRBD1, unconfirmable since there is no DNA. The CDR3 contains 16 residues. From germline, CDR1 is LGHNA and CDR2 YNFKEQ. CDR3: CASSQDLVQGYEKLFF.

The chain's CDR3 is CSARDLLSGSGLAGGDTQYF. This rearrangement joins TRBV20-1 to TRBJ2-3; the TCRdb call, TRBD2, lacks DNA for checking. Germline V gives CDR1 DFQATT, CDR2 SNEGSKA (reference sequence). This CDR3 region has 20 residues.

V is TRBV5-1 and J is TRBJ2-1; TCRdb designates TRBD2, a call that cannot be tested without DNA. Germline V lookup: CDR1 SGHRS, CDR2 YFSETQ. This CDR3 has 17 residues. CDR3 sequence reads: CASSWTSGGVSYNEQFF.

This chain joins TRBV28 and TRBJ2-2; TCRdb's D call of TRBD2 is untestable without DNA. Germline V gene sequence: CDR1 MDHEN, CDR2 SYDVKM. The CDR3 is made up of 17 amino acids. CDR3 sequence: CASSLLGLAANTGELFF.

The chain joins TRBV29-1 to TRBJ2-7; TCRdb calls TRBD1, which cannot be checked without DNA. Germline V gene lookup returns CDR1 SQVTM and CDR2 ANQGSEA. The CDR3 sequence is 14 residues long. CDR3 protein: CSVQGQGIPYEQYF.

This chain links TRBV11-2 with TRBJ1-1. CDR3 length equals 14 residues. Germline-derived CDR1 and CDR2 are SGHAT and FQNNGV. The CDR3: CASSLNPVVTEAFF.

This chain uses TRBV14 with TRBJ2-6; without DNA, the TCRdb call of TRBD1 cannot be checked. The germline V gene has CDR1 SGHDN and CDR2 FVKESK. The CDR3 runs to 17 residues. The CDR3 loop is CASSLGVVSSGANVLTF.

The V gene is TRBV12-3 or TRBV12-4, the J gene TRBJ2-1; TCRdb's D call, TRBD1, is unchecked because there is no DNA. The CDR3 totals 13 residues. This chain's CDR3 is CASSPRTPNEQFF.

V is TRBV29-1 and J is TRBJ2-3. CDR3 size: 14 residues. Germline-derived CDR1 and CDR2 are SQVTM and ANQGSEA. The CDR3 spells CSVEGSASTDTQYF.

This rearrangement joins TRBV28 to TRBJ2-2; TCRdb picks TRBD1, but there is no DNA to check that call. Germline V CDR1 and CDR2: MDHEN, SYDVKM. CDR3 size: 13 residues. CDR3 sequence: CASRHSGSGELFF.

The chain employs TRBV5-4 and TRBJ2-7; TCRdb proposes TRBD1, but this gene call is untestable without DNA. CDR1 and CDR2 from the germline V gene are SGHNT and YYREEE (reference sequence). The CDR3 is made up of 16 amino acids. CDR3 in amino acids: CASSLAPGQGDYEQYF.

V usage is TRBV28 and J usage is TRBJ1-2; lacking DNA, the TRBD1 call made by TCRdb goes unchecked. The CDR3 totals 16 residues. The germline CDR1 and CDR2 sequences are MDHEN and SYDVKM. The CDR3 loop is CAIRLKETGGFGGYTF.

The chain is built from TRBV16 and TRBJ2-7; the TRBD1 assignment by TCRdb is unverifiable without DNA. The CDR3 extends over 18 amino acids. Germline loops: CDR1 KGHSY, CDR2 FQNENV. This CDR3 is CASSQSGINRGVGYEQYF.

This sequence joins TRBV12-3 or TRBV12-4 and TRBJ2-1; TCRdb's D call of TRBD1 is untestable without DNA. The CDR3 totals 15 residues. The CDR3 loop reads CASSSGTGGSDEQFF.

The chain has TRBV4-3 and TRBJ2-7; the TCRdb D gene call, TRBD1, has no DNA to confirm it. The CDR3 extends over 17 amino acids. CDR1 LGHNA and CDR2 YSLEER come from the germline V gene. The CDR3 here is CASSQDLLTASLNEQYF.